A selection of T cell receptor beta chains follows, all from one sample in a study of shared T cell receptors in the human thymus. TCRdb's table, derived via immunoSEQ multiplex PCR, lists solely in-frame clones and lacks some. Found here are hundreds of thousands of clones, 87% of them singletons; the top ten hold roughly 0.0086%. Another study also made use of these data, one on human thymus T cells.

Material: thymocytes. These receptors all come from a boy in the first two years of life with a congenital heart defect. Both conserved end residues are part of each CDR3. Fields, in order: CDR3 DNA, CDR3 protein, clone size, V gene, D gene, J gene. A D gene is named only where the DNA matches it firmly. Not every row has a clone size; where given, it reads once, few, many or a size class.

CDR3nt: TGTGCCAGCAGCGCGAACAGGGGGCCTCTTGAAAAACTGTTTTTT; CDR3aa: CASSANRGPLEKLFF; abundance: .; v_gene: TRBV9; d_gene: TRBD1; j_gene: TRBJ1-4
CDR3nt: TGTGCCAGCAGCGTAGGTAGAGGGGGCGCTTGGAACTATGGCTACACCTTC; CDR3aa: CASSVGRGGAWNYGYTF; abundance: .; v_gene: TRBV9; d_gene: TRBD1; j_gene: TRBJ1-2
CDR3nt: TGTGCCTGCCAACTTAAGGGGAGGCATACGCAGTATTTT; CDR3aa: CACQLKGRHTQYF; abundance: .; v_gene: TRBV30; d_gene: .; j_gene: TRBJ2-3
CDR3nt: TGTGCCAGCAGTTTATCCGGGACAGGGATTTACAATGAGCAGTTCTTC; CDR3aa: CASSLSGTGIYNEQFF; abundance: .; v_gene: TRBV28; d_gene: TRBD1; j_gene: TRBJ2-1
CDR3nt: TGTGCCAGCAGTTATGCAGGGGGCGCGAAAAACATTCAGTACTTC; CDR3aa: CASSYAGGAKNIQYF; abundance: few; v_gene: TRBV6-6; d_gene: TRBD1; j_gene: TRBJ2-4
CDR3nt: TGCGCCAGCAGATTCGTCCGCCGGGAGATTTTCTACGAGCAGTACTTC; CDR3aa: CASRFVRREIFYEQYF; abundance: .; v_gene: TRBV5-1; d_gene: .; j_gene: TRBJ2-7
CDR3nt: TGTGCCAGCAGCCCCCTGGGCGGGAGTACCTACGAGCAGTACTTC; CDR3aa: CASSPLGGSTYEQYF; abundance: .; v_gene: TRBV7-2; d_gene: TRBD2; j_gene: TRBJ2-7
CDR3nt: TGTGCCAGCAGGAGGCGGGACAGGGGTACGGGAAACTATGGCTACACCTTC; CDR3aa: CASRRRDRGTGNYGYTF; abundance: .; v_gene: TRBV28; d_gene: TRBD1; j_gene: TRBJ1-2
CDR3nt: TGTGCCAGCAGTTTAGGGAAACAGGGGGGTCATACGCAGTATTTT; CDR3aa: CASSLGKQGGHTQYF; abundance: .; v_gene: TRBV28; d_gene: TRBD1; j_gene: TRBJ2-3
CDR3nt: TGTGCCAGCAGCCTCCGGAGCCGGAACTACGAGCAGTACTTC; CDR3aa: CASSLRSRNYEQYF; abundance: .; v_gene: TRBV14; d_gene: .; j_gene: TRBJ2-7
CDR3nt: TGCGCCAGCAGCCAAGCGGGGTGCGAGACCCAGTACTTC; CDR3aa: CASSQAGCETQYF; abundance: .; v_gene: TRBV4-1; d_gene: .; j_gene: TRBJ2-5
CDR3nt: TGTGCCAGCAGTTACACGGACACGAGCGTTGAAAAACTGTTTTTT; CDR3aa: CASSYTDTSVEKLFF; abundance: .; v_gene: TRBV6-5; d_gene: .; j_gene: TRBJ1-4
CDR3nt: TGTGCCACCAGCACCTTCGGACAGGGCGACGAGCAGTACTTC; CDR3aa: CATSTFGQGDEQYF; abundance: once; v_gene: TRBV15; d_gene: TRBD1; j_gene: TRBJ2-7
CDR3nt: TGCGCCAGCAGCCAAGAATCCGGGACTAGCGGCCCGAAGTCCGGGGAGCTGTTTTTT; CDR3aa: CASSQESGTSGPKSGELFF; abundance: .; v_gene: TRBV4-3; d_gene: TRBD2; j_gene: TRBJ2-2
CDR3nt: TGTGCTAGTGGTTTGGGCCTAGATCCGGGGGGGGACAATGAGCAGTTCTTC; CDR3aa: CASGLGLDPGGDNEQFF; abundance: .; v_gene: TRBV12-5; d_gene: TRBD2; j_gene: TRBJ2-1
CDR3nt: TGTGCCAGCAGTTTATCACCCGGGACAGCCAACCCAGAGACCCAGTACTTC; CDR3aa: CASSLSPGTANPETQYF; abundance: once; v_gene: TRBV28; d_gene: TRBD1; j_gene: TRBJ2-5